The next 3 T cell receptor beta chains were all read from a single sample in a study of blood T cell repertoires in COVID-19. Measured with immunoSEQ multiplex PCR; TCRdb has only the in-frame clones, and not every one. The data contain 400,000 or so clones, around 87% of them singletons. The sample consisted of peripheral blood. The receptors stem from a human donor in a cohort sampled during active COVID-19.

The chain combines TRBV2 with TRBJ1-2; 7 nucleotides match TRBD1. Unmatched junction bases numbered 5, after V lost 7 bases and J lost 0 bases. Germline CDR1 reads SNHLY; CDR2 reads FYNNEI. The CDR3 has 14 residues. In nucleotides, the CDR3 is TGTGCCAGCATACAGGGGACAACTAACTATGGCTACACCTTC. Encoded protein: CASIQGTTNYGYTF. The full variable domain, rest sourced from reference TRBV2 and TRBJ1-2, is EPEVTQTPSHQVTQMGQEVILRCVPISNHLYFYWYRQILGQKVEFLVSFYNNEISEKSEIFDDQFSVERPDGSNFTLKIRSTKLEDSAMYFCASIQGTTNYGYTFGSGTRLTVV.

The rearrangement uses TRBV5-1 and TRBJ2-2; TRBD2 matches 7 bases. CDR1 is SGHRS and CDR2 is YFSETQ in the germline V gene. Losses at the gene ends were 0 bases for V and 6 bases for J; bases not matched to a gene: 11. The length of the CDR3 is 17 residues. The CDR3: CASSLDEGLGSPGELFF. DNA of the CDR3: TGCGCCAGCAGCTTGGATGAAGGACTAGGCTCACCCGGGGAGCTGTTTTTT.

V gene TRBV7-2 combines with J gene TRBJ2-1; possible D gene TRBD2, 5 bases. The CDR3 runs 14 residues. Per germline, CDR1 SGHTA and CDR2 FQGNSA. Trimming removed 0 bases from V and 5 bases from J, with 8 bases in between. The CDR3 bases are TGTGCCAGCAGCTTAGCGATAGCGAACAATGAGCAGTTCTTC. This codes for CASSLAIANNEQFF.